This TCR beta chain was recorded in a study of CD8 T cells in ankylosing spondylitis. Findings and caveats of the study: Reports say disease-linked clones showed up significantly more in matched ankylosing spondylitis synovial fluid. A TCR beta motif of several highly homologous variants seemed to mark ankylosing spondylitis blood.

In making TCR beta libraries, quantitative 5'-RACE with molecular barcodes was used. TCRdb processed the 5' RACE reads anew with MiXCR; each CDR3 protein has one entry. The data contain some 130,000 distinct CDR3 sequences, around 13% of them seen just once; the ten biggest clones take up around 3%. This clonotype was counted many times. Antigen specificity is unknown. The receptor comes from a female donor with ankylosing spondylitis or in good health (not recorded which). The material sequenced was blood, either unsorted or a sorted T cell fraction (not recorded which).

The CDR3, as DNA: TGTGCCAGCAGGTTAAGAGGGGGGGACACAGATACGCAGTATTTT. This codes for CASRLRGGDTDTQYF. V is TRBV28 and J is TRBJ2-3; TRBD2 is a possible D gene (7 bases). This CDR3 contains 15 residues. The germline V gene has CDR1 MDHEN and CDR2 SYDVKM. V was cut by 6 bases and J by 2 bases, with 15 bases left in between.